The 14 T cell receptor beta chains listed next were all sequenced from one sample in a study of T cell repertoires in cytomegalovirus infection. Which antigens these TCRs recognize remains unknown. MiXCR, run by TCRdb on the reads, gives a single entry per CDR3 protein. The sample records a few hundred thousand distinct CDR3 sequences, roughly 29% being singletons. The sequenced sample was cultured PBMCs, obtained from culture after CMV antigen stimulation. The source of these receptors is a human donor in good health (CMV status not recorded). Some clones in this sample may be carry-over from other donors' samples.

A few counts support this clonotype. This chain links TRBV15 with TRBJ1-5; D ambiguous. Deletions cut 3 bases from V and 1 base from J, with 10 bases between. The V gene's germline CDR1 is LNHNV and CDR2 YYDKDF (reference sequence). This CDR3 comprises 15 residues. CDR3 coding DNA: TGTGCCACCAGCAGGTTGGGAAGAAGCAATCAGCCCCAGCATTTT. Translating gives CATSRLGRSNQPQHF.

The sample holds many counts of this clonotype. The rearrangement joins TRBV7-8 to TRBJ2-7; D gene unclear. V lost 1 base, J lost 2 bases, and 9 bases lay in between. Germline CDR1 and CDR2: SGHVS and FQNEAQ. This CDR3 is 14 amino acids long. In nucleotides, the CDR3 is TGTGCCAGCAGCTTAGGTGTAGAAACCTACGAGCAGTACTTC. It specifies CASSLGVETYEQYF. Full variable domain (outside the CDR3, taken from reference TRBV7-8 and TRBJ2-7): GAGVSQSPRYKVAKRGQDVALRCDPISGHVSLFWYQQALGQGPEFLTYFQNEAQLDKSGLPSDRFFAERPEGSVSTLKIQRTQQEDSAVYLCASSLGVETYEQYFGPGTRLTVT.

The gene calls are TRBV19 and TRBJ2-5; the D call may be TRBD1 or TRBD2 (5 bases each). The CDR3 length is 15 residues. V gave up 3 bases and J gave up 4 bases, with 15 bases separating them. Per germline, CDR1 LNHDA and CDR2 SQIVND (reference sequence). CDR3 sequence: CASSMNEGTPETQYF. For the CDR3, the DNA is TGTGCCAGTAGTATGAATGAGGGGACCCCAGAGACCCAGTACTTC.

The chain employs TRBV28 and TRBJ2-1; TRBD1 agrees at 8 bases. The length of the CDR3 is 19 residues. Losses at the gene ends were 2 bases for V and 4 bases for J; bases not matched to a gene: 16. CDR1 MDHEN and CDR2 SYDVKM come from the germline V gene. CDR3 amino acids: CASSLNGQGSALAYNEQFF. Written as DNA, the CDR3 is TGTGCCAGCAGTTTAAACGGACAGGGTTCGGCCCTAGCGTACAATGAGCAGTTCTTC.

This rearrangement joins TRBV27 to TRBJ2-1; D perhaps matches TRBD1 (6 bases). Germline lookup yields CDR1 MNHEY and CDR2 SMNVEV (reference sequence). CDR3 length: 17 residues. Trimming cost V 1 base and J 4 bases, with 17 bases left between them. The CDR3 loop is CASSLLGQGNLYNEQFF. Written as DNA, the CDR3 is TGTGCCAGCAGTTTATTAGGGCAGGGGAATTTGTACAATGAGCAGTTCTTC.

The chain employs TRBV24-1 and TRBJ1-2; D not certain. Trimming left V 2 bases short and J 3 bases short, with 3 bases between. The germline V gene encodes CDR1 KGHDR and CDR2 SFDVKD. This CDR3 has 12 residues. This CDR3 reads CATSDSDYGYTF. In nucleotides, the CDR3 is TGTGCCACCAGTGATTCGGACTATGGCTACACCTTC.

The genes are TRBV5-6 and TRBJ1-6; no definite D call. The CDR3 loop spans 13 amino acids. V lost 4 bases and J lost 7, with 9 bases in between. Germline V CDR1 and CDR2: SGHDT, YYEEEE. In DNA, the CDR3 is TGTGCCAGCAGCGTGTGGAGGAATTCACCCCTCCACTTT. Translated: CASSVWRNSPLHF.

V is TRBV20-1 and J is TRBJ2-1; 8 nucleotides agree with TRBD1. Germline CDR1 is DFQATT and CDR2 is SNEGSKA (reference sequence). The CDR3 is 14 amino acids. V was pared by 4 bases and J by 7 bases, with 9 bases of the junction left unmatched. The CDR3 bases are TGCAGTGCTATGTCCAGGGGGCGGCGTAATGAGCAGTTCTTC. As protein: CSAMSRGRRNEQFF.

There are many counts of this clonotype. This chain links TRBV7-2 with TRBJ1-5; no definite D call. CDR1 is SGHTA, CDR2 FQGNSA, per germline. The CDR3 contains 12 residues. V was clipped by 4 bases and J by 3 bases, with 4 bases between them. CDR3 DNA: TGTGCCAGCAGCTCTTTCAATCAGCCCCAGCATTTT. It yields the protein CASSSFNQPQHF.

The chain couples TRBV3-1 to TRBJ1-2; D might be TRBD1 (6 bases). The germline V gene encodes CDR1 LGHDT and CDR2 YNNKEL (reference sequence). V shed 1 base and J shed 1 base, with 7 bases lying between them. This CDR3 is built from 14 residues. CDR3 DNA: TGTGCCAGCAGCCAAGGACAGGATAACTATGGCTACACCTTC. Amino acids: CASSQGQDNYGYTF.

DNA for the CDR3: TGTGCCAGCAGTTTACCAAAAACCGAGGGCACCGGGGAGCTGTTTTTT. Protein product: CASSLPKTEGTGELFF. The J gene is TRBJ2-2, the V gene TRBV28; weak D call: TRBD2 (5 bases). V was trimmed by 2 bases and J by 4 bases, leaving 14 bases between them. This CDR3 has 16 residues. Germline lookup yields CDR1 MDHEN and CDR2 SYDVKM.

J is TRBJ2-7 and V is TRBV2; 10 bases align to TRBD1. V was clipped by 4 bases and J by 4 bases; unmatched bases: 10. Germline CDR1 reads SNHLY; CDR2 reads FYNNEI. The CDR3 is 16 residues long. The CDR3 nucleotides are TGTGCCAGCAGTGTACCCGAGACAGGGGGCTTGTACGAGCAGTACTTC. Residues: CASSVPETGGLYEQYF.

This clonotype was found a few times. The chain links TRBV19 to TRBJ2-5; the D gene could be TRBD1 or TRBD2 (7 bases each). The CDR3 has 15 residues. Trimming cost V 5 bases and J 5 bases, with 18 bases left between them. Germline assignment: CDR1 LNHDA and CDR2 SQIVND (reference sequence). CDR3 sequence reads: CASSSRGGLMETQYF. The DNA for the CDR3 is TGTGCCAGTAGTTCCAGGGGGGGGCTTATGGAGACCCAGTACTTC.

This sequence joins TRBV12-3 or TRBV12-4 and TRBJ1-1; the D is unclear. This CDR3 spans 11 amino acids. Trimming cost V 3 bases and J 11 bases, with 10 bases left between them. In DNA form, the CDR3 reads TGTGCCAGCAGTTTCAGCGACGAGGCTTTCTTT. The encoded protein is CASSFSDEAFF.